This T cell receptor (beta chain) was found in a study of blood T cell repertoires in COVID-19. Study summary: Sources were T cells, B-cell-depleted T cells, or PBMCs; the material itself was cDNA or gDNA.

With 5 bases removed from V and 3 bases from J, the gap between germline ends came to 10 bases. The germline V gene has CDR1 KGHSH and CDR2 LQKENI. The CDR3 contains 13 residues. Clones were sequenced by immunoSEQ multiplex PCR, and TCRdb holds only the in-frame ones, with some missing. The sample holds roughly 130,000 clones, roughly 80% seen once. The source is an older woman with acute or convalescent COVID-19. This chain connects TRBV18 to TRBJ2-5; a weak D match, TRBD2 (6 bases). Source material: peripheral blood. Written as DNA, the CDR3 is TGTGCCAGCTCATCTAGCGCGGAAGAGACCCAGTACTTC. This sequence encodes CASSSSAEETQYF.